These T cell receptor beta chains were read from a single sample in a study of shared clonotypes between healthy human individuals. The protocol was immunoSEQ multiplex PCR, while the TCRdb copy is restricted to in-frame clones and leaves out a portion. This repertoire shows more than 2 million clones, about 94% found once; its top ten account for 0.85% to 1.2%. Material: naive CD8+ T cells sorted from blood. The receptors originated from a man in his late teens or twenties in good health. Each CDR3 is given with its conserved first and last residue. D genes are given only for firm matches. Expanded clones get a size class; other rows say once, few or many, or leave the size out.

j_call: TRBJ1-1; d_call: NA; clone_size: NA; v_call: TRBV4-1; cdr3_aa: CASSQRGAEAFF; cdr3_nt: TGCGCCAGCAGCCAACGGGGGGCTGAAGCTTTCTTT
j_call: TRBJ1-2; d_call: NA; clone_size: NA; v_call: TRBV7-3; cdr3_aa: CASSPGGWTEGYTF; cdr3_nt: TGTGCCAGCAGCCCCGGGGGGTGGACAGAGGGCTACACCTTC
j_call: TRBJ2-7; d_call: TRBD2; clone_size: NA; v_call: TRBV4-1; cdr3_aa: CASSQVLADFYEQYF; cdr3_nt: TGCGCCAGCAGCCAAGTCCTAGCGGATTTCTACGAGCAGTACTTC
j_call: TRBJ2-1; d_call: NA; clone_size: NA; v_call: TRBV4-3; cdr3_aa: CASSQDTSAEPNNEQFF; cdr3_nt: TGCGCCAGCAGCCAAGATACCTCCGCGGAGCCGAACAATGAGCAGTTCTTC
j_call: TRBJ1-2; d_call: TRBD1; clone_size: NA; v_call: TRBV7-8; cdr3_aa: CASSLALGGQGSYGYTF; cdr3_nt: TGTGCCAGCAGCTTAGCGCTAGGGGGACAGGGAAGCTATGGCTACACCTTC
j_call: TRBJ2-4; d_call: NA; clone_size: NA; v_call: TRBV29-1; cdr3_aa: CSALEGENIQYF; cdr3_nt: TGCAGCGCCCTGGAGGGGGAAAACATTCAGTACTTC
j_call: TRBJ1-1; d_call: NA; clone_size: NA; v_call: TRBV6-5; cdr3_aa: CASSYSLENTEAFF; cdr3_nt: TGTGCCAGCAGTTACTCTCTGGAGAACACTGAAGCTTTCTTT
j_call: TRBJ1-1; d_call: TRBD1; clone_size: NA; v_call: TRBV4-1; cdr3_aa: CASSQVRQGMAFF; cdr3_nt: TGCGCCAGCAGCCAAGTAAGACAGGGTATGGCTTTCTTT
j_call: TRBJ2-7; d_call: TRBD2; clone_size: NA; v_call: TRBV6-5; cdr3_aa: CASSQTSGSFYEQYF; cdr3_nt: TGTGCCAGCAGTCAGACTAGCGGGTCCTTCTACGAGCAGTACTTC
j_call: TRBJ1-1; d_call: NA; clone_size: NA; v_call: TRBV4-3; cdr3_aa: CASSQEWQKNTEAFF; cdr3_nt: TGCGCCAGCAGCCAAGAATGGCAGAAGAACACTGAAGCTTTCTTT
j_call: TRBJ1-1; d_call: NA; clone_size: NA; v_call: TRBV28; cdr3_aa: CASNMTPTTEAFF; cdr3_nt: TGTGCCAGCAACATGACACCTACCACTGAAGCTTTCTTT
j_call: TRBJ2-5; d_call: TRBD2; clone_size: few; v_call: TRBV5-1; cdr3_aa: CASSFGAGQETQYF; cdr3_nt: TGCGCCAGCAGCTTTGGAGCGGGGCAAGAGACCCAGTACTTC
j_call: TRBJ2-2; d_call: NA; clone_size: once; v_call: TRBV30; cdr3_aa: CAWSWDPGELFF; cdr3_nt: TGTGCCTGGAGTTGGGATCCCGGGGAGCTGTTTTTT
j_call: TRBJ1-2; d_call: TRBD1; clone_size: NA; v_call: TRBV6-6; cdr3_aa: CASRRRGQEVLNGYTF; cdr3_nt: TGTGCCAGCAGACGCCGGGGACAGGAGGTCTTGAATGGCTACACCTTC
j_call: TRBJ2-7; d_call: TRBD1; clone_size: NA; v_call: TRBV27; cdr3_aa: CASSYLRAGGPYEQYF; cdr3_nt: TGTGCCAGCAGTTACCTCAGGGCAGGGGGCCCCTACGAGCAGTACTTC
j_call: TRBJ1-1; d_call: NA; clone_size: NA; v_call: TRBV27; cdr3_aa: CASSLLGHEAFF; cdr3_nt: TGTGCCAGCAGCCTACTGGGTCATGAAGCTTTCTTT
j_call: TRBJ2-7; d_call: NA; clone_size: NA; v_call: TRBV27; cdr3_aa: CASSPTTKTLIRTPEQYF; cdr3_nt: TGTGCCAGCAGTCCGACCACTAAGACCTTAATCAGAACCCCCGAGCAGTACTTC
j_call: TRBJ1-1; d_call: NA; clone_size: NA; v_call: TRBV29-1; cdr3_aa: CSSFGTLGAFF; cdr3_nt: TGCAGCTCCTTTGGGACCCTTGGGGCTTTCTTT
j_call: TRBJ2-7; d_call: NA; clone_size: NA; v_call: TRBV5-1; cdr3_aa: CASSLAPGVVYEQYF; cdr3_nt: TGCGCCAGCAGCTTGGCCCCAGGGGTAGTGTACGAGCAGTACTTC
j_call: TRBJ2-7; d_call: TRBD2; clone_size: few; v_call: TRBV7-9; cdr3_aa: CASSPPLAGEQGEQYF; cdr3_nt: TGTGCCAGCAGCCCCCCTCTAGCGGGAGAACAGGGAGAGCAGTACTTC
j_call: TRBJ2-5; d_call: TRBD1; clone_size: NA; v_call: TRBV14; cdr3_aa: CASSQDREGETQYF; cdr3_nt: TGTGCCAGCAGCCAGGACAGGGAAGGAGAGACCCAGTACTTC
j_call: TRBJ1-2; d_call: TRBD1; clone_size: few; v_call: TRBV6-6; cdr3_aa: CASSLTGGAGGYTF; cdr3_nt: TGTGCCAGCAGCTTGACAGGGGGCGCAGGTGGCTACACCTTC
j_call: TRBJ2-7; d_call: TRBD2; clone_size: NA; v_call: TRBV2; cdr3_aa: CASRVTSGGISEQYF; cdr3_nt: TGTGCCAGCAGAGTGACTAGCGGGGGAATATCCGAGCAGTACTTC
j_call: TRBJ2-2; d_call: NA; clone_size: NA; v_call: TRBV25-1; cdr3_aa: CASSSGTPWAGELFF; cdr3_nt: TGTGCCAGCAGTTCCGGGACCCCCTGGGCCGGGGAGCTGTTTTTT
j_call: TRBJ1-2; d_call: NA; clone_size: NA; v_call: TRBV5-1; cdr3_aa: CASGPGDGYTF; cdr3_nt: TGCGCCAGCGGGCCCGGGGATGGCTACACCTTC
j_call: TRBJ2-7; d_call: TRBD2; clone_size: NA; v_call: TRBV2; cdr3_aa: CASRSLAGGYYEQYF; cdr3_nt: TGTGCCAGCCGGTCACTAGCGGGAGGCTATTACGAGCAGTACTTC
j_call: TRBJ1-1; d_call: NA; clone_size: NA; v_call: TRBV4-3; cdr3_aa: CASSRIIDRRSEAFF; cdr3_nt: TGCGCCAGCAGCCGCATAATAGACAGGCGGTCTGAAGCTTTCTTT
j_call: TRBJ1-2; d_call: NA; clone_size: NA; v_call: TRBV9; cdr3_aa: CASSVVGNYGYTF; cdr3_nt: TGTGCCAGCAGCGTAGTAGGAAACTATGGCTACACCTTC
j_call: TRBJ2-6; d_call: NA; clone_size: NA; v_call: TRBV27; cdr3_aa: CASSLIGAGAGANVLTF; cdr3_nt: TGTGCCAGCAGTTTAATTGGGGCCGGGGCTGGGGCCAACGTCCTGACTTTC
j_call: TRBJ2-1; d_call: TRBD2; clone_size: NA; v_call: TRBV7-6; cdr3_aa: CASTLLAGTKSYNEQFF; cdr3_nt: TGTGCCAGCACCCTACTAGCGGGAACCAAATCCTACAATGAGCAGTTCTTC
j_call: TRBJ2-1; d_call: TRBD2; clone_size: NA; v_call: TRBV5-1; cdr3_aa: CASSFGLAYEQFF; cdr3_nt: TGCGCCAGCAGCTTCGGACTAGCATATGAGCAGTTCTTC
j_call: TRBJ2-7; d_call: NA; clone_size: NA; v_call: TRBV29-1; cdr3_aa: CSVGDNYEQYF; cdr3_nt: TGCAGCGTCGGAGACAACTACGAGCAGTACTTC
j_call: TRBJ2-7; d_call: NA; clone_size: NA; v_call: TRBV27; cdr3_aa: CASSVGQTYEQYF; cdr3_nt: TGTGCCAGCAGTGTCGGCCAAACCTACGAGCAGTACTTC
j_call: TRBJ2-7; d_call: TRBD1; clone_size: few; v_call: TRBV14; cdr3_aa: CASSQGTGIYEQYF; cdr3_nt: TGTGCCAGCAGCCAAGGGACAGGGATCTACGAGCAGTACTTC
j_call: TRBJ1-1; d_call: NA; clone_size: NA; v_call: TRBV28; cdr3_aa: CASSRRGDAEAFF; cdr3_nt: TGTGCCAGCAGCCGAAGGGGGGACGCTGAAGCTTTCTTT
j_call: TRBJ2-1; d_call: NA; clone_size: NA; v_call: TRBV30; cdr3_aa: CAWSVVAEQFF; cdr3_nt: TGTGCCTGGAGTGTTGTAGCGGAGCAGTTCTTC
j_call: TRBJ2-3; d_call: NA; clone_size: NA; v_call: TRBV10-1; cdr3_aa: CASSTPDEGTDTQYF; cdr3_nt: TGCGCCAGCAGTACACCGGACGAGGGTACAGATACGCAGTATTTT
j_call: TRBJ1-6; d_call: NA; clone_size: NA; v_call: TRBV2; cdr3_aa: CASSEGGAGSPLHF; cdr3_nt: TGTGCCAGCAGTGAGGGGGGGGCTGGTTCACCCCTCCACTTT
j_call: TRBJ2-5; d_call: TRBD2; clone_size: NA; v_call: TRBV11-2; cdr3_aa: CASSVRTSGDETQYF; cdr3_nt: TGTGCCAGCAGCGTCCGGACTAGCGGGGATGAGACCCAGTACTTC
j_call: TRBJ2-5; d_call: TRBD2; clone_size: NA; v_call: TRBV9; cdr3_aa: CASSAGDYQETQYF; cdr3_nt: TGTGCCAGCAGCGCGGGGGACTATCAAGAGACCCAGTACTTC
j_call: TRBJ2-7; d_call: NA; clone_size: NA; v_call: TRBV20-1; cdr3_aa: CSARQVYEQYF; cdr3_nt: TGCAGTGCTAGACAGGTATACGAGCAGTACTTC
j_call: TRBJ1-2; d_call: NA; clone_size: NA; v_call: TRBV5-4; cdr3_aa: CASSDGVPGRLNYGYTF; cdr3_nt: TGTGCCAGCAGCGATGGGGTCCCGGGACGGCTCAACTATGGCTACACCTTC
j_call: TRBJ2-1; d_call: NA; clone_size: NA; v_call: TRBV20-1; cdr3_aa: CSARISTEQFF; cdr3_nt: TGCAGTGCTAGAATCTCGACTGAGCAGTTCTTC
j_call: TRBJ2-2; d_call: TRBD2; clone_size: NA; v_call: TRBV28; cdr3_aa: CASSNPGTNGELFF; cdr3_nt: TGTGCCAGCAGTAATCCCGGGACTAATGGGGAGCTGTTTTTT
j_call: TRBJ2-7; d_call: TRBD2; clone_size: NA; v_call: TRBV6-1; cdr3_aa: CASSDERDWTYEQYF; cdr3_nt: TGTGCCAGCAGTGACGAGCGGGATTGGACCTACGAGCAGTACTTC
j_call: TRBJ2-1; d_call: NA; clone_size: NA; v_call: TRBV5-6; cdr3_aa: CASSPGTPEQFF; cdr3_nt: TGTGCCAGCAGCCCCGGGACACCCGAGCAGTTCTTC
j_call: TRBJ1-2; d_call: TRBD1; clone_size: NA; v_call: TRBV6-5; cdr3_aa: CASSTDRDGGYTF; cdr3_nt: TGTGCCAGCAGCACGGACAGGGATGGAGGCTACACCTTC
j_call: TRBJ2-1; d_call: TRBD2; clone_size: NA; v_call: TRBV13; cdr3_aa: CASSFLLREGEQFF; cdr3_nt: TGTGCCAGCAGCTTTCTTTTGCGGGAGGGTGAGCAGTTCTTC
j_call: TRBJ1-5; d_call: TRBD1; clone_size: NA; v_call: TRBV4-3; cdr3_aa: CASSRLTGVGQPQHF; cdr3_nt: TGCGCCAGCAGCCGCCTGACAGGGGTCGGCCAGCCCCAGCATTTT
j_call: TRBJ1-1; d_call: NA; clone_size: NA; v_call: TRBV28; cdr3_aa: CASSLGVEAFF; cdr3_nt: TGTGCCAGCAGCTTAGGGGTTGAAGCTTTCTTT
j_call: TRBJ2-7; d_call: NA; clone_size: NA; v_call: TRBV5-1; cdr3_aa: CASSYEDRLEQYF; cdr3_nt: TGCGCCAGCAGCTATGAAGACCGACTGGAGCAGTACTTC
j_call: TRBJ2-7; d_call: NA; clone_size: NA; v_call: TRBV4-1; cdr3_aa: CASSQDRSYEQYF; cdr3_nt: TGCGCCAGCAGCCAAGATCGGTCCTACGAGCAGTACTTC
j_call: TRBJ1-6; d_call: NA; clone_size: NA; v_call: TRBV21-1; cdr3_aa: CASSKENQEGSPLHF; cdr3_nt: TGTGCCAGCAGCAAAGAAAACCAGGAGGGTTCACCCCTCCACTTT
j_call: TRBJ2-7; d_call: NA; clone_size: NA; v_call: TRBV4-3; cdr3_aa: CASSQDRPGTYEQYF; cdr3_nt: TGCGCCAGCAGCCAAGATAGACCAGGGACCTACGAGCAGTACTTC
j_call: TRBJ2-7; d_call: NA; clone_size: NA; v_call: TRBV5-1; cdr3_aa: CASSLEVRRDYEQYF; cdr3_nt: TGCGCCAGCAGCTTGGAGGTAAGGAGGGACTACGAGCAGTACTTC
j_call: TRBJ1-1; d_call: NA; clone_size: NA; v_call: TRBV4-1; cdr3_aa: CASSQRPGMNTEAFF; cdr3_nt: TGCGCCAGCAGCCAGAGGCCTGGTATGAACACTGAAGCTTTCTTT
j_call: TRBJ2-3; d_call: TRBD1; clone_size: NA; v_call: TRBV6-5; cdr3_aa: CASTPTGESDTQYF; cdr3_nt: TGTGCCAGCACCCCGACAGGGGAGTCAGATACGCAGTATTTT